This entry features one T cell receptor beta chain sequence. Its antigen remains unidentified. No base quality values were provided; no much bigger clone lies one nucleotide off. The data are from a study of blood T cell repertoires in COVID-19 (dated by TCRdb to about 2020). Study-level background: Samples covering the acute and convalescent phases of COVID-19 were provided by collaborators in the United States, Italy and Spain. Sample metadata almost always included a de-identified subject ID, COVID-19 status, age in years and sex. The repertoires were made available in a free public database intended to serve as a resource for research on the immune response to SARS-CoV-2. The prospective study material was composed of cDNA or gDNA derived from T cells, B-cell-depleted T cells, or PBMCs. HLA class I and class II types, where available, came from metadata supplied by the sample provider rather than from assay-based typing. Samples were obtained from the ongoing ImmuneRACE study (first 160 participants) and from over 1,000 subjects provided by 6 global collaborators. The dataset comprised deeply sampled blood TCRbeta repertoires from subjects exposed to, actively infected with, or recovered from COVID-19.

The full study reports these points: How much clinical and demographic metadata was included differed by source and by participant, and the metadata was provided uncurated.

V lost 4 bases and J lost 3 bases, and the count of bases not matched to a germline gene is 2. Including cysteine and phenylalanine, the CDR3 has 13 amino acids. Solely the CDR3 DNA is kept, with 39 bases framed from the first base. Looking up the germline V gene yields CDR1 MNHEY and CDR2 SVGAGI. Each collaborating institution followed its own protocols to collect whole blood in K2EDTA tubes. Collaborator samples were shipped for TCRbeta analysis as frozen whole blood, isolated PBMCs, or DNA extracted from either sample type. The immunoSEQ Assay, a bias-controlled multiplex PCR, was used to amplify TCRbeta CDR3 regions from genomic DNA. The paper's data handling went like this. Nucleated cell counts per sample were estimated from amplification of reference gene primers within the assay. To quantify the absolute abundance of each unique TCRbeta CDR3 rearrangement, sequence reads were collapsed and filtered. For each sample, productive Simpson clonality was calculated as the square root of Simpson's diversity index across productive rearrangements. Drawn from immuneACCESS, this table holds only the in-frame rearrangements with V and J called that TCRdb kept. Clones are partly lost; checked studies trace under half to an unresolved V gene and leave the rest unexplained. V and J calls and clone size are those listed in that table; D and trimming were worked out from the DNA. This sample gives over 75,000 clones in total; 90% of them show up just once. The top ten constitute over 1.5% of the sample.

The specimen sequenced was peripheral blood. The rearrangement joined TRBV6-5 to TRBJ2-7, with TRBD2 matching 8 junction bases. The receptor's source is a man between 60 and 70 years old with acute or convalescent COVID-19. The bases read TGTGCCAGCAGTTCCGGGACTAGCTACGAGCAGTACTTC. Translated, it reads CASSSGTSYEQYF.